What follows is one TCR beta chain and its context. The antigen is undetermined. Trimming left V 5 bases short and J 4 bases short, with 11 bases between. This CDR3 is 13 amino acids long. Blood CD8+ and CD4+ T cells underwent high-throughput TCR beta sequencing. It was treatment-naive patients with stable or active relapsing-remitting disease who made up the multiple sclerosis controls. An amount of RNA that ranged from 0.5 to 1 ug was reverse transcribed with random hexamers. TCRdb re-called the immunoSEQ multiplex PCR reads through MiXCR, storing one row per CDR3 protein. The sample has about 73,000 distinct CDR3 sequences, over 85% seen once; the top ten hold about 0.4%. This sample was taken from a study of CD8 T cells in Susac syndrome. Study observations and caveats: The study acknowledged a relatively small number of individuals in its TCR sequencing and HLA analysis.

This chain links TRBV12-3 or TRBV12-4 with TRBJ1-2; the D is unclear. Sequences were obtained from CD8+ T cells from PBMCs. The sequence was obtained from a human donor with multiple sclerosis. CDR3 nucleotide sequence: TGTGCCAGCAGTCACCGGGATCTCTATGGCTACACCTTC. Translating it yields CASSHRDLYGYTF.